This is a list of T cell receptor beta chains from one sample in a study of Ad26.COV2.S vaccination and SARS-CoV-2 variants. Clones were read by immunoSEQ multiplex PCR, and TCRdb kept only the in-frame ones, dropping some. The sample has some 410,000 clones, 92% seen once. Sequenced material: peripheral blood, taken in a trial of Ad26.COV2.S vaccine versus placebo. Every receptor here comes from a person aged 18-65 years who received the Ad26.COV2.S COVID-19 vaccine or a placebo. CDR3s include the opening cysteine and the closing phenylalanine or tryptophan. A D gene is named only where the DNA matches it firmly.

v_call	d_call	j_call	cdr3_aa
TRBV2	.	TRBJ2-7	CASTLALTGGTYEQYF
TRBV28	.	TRBJ2-3	CASSSPGSTDTQYF
TRBV10-1	TRBD2	TRBJ2-7	CASSQALAGAQLQYF
TRBV24-1	TRBD2	TRBJ2-1	CATSDISAGGSYNEQFF
TRBV5-8	TRBD1	TRBJ1-5	CASSRDRGHHQPQHF
TRBV27	.	TRBJ1-6	CASSLLHPSSYNSPLHF
TRBV5-1	.	TRBJ2-2	CASSWSGGTTGELFF
TRBV6-1	.	TRBJ2-7	CASSEQDEHYEQYF
TRBV27	TRBD1	TRBJ2-7	CASSIEQGFYEQYF
TRBV7-9	TRBD1	TRBJ1-1	CASSLAQGHTEAFF
TRBV5-5	.	TRBJ2-5	CASSLGHNGEETQYF
TRBV15	.	TRBJ1-6	CATSRDRAASSYNSPLHF
TRBV6-5	TRBD1	TRBJ2-7	CASSTRTGNEQYF
TRBV12-3/TRBV12-4	.	TRBJ1-4	CATQRATNEKLFF
TRBV4-3	.	TRBJ2-3	CASSQDWSSQTDTQYF
TRBV19	TRBD2	TRBJ2-3	CASSNRGGSTDTQYF
TRBV27	.	TRBJ2-5	CASRGIRGDQETQYF
TRBV10-3	.	TRBJ2-3	CAISDGDLSTDTQYF
TRBV10-3	.	TRBJ1-2	CAISDPYTGTYSYGYTF
TRBV30	TRBD1	TRBJ1-1	CAWSGVGQGETEAFF
TRBV6-2/TRBV6-3	.	TRBJ1-1	CASSYAGRRTEAFF
TRBV2	.	TRBJ2-4	CASRERLALDIQYF
TRBV30	TRBD1	TRBJ2-5	CAWSTPDRAPTETQYF
TRBV19	TRBD1	TRBJ2-1	CASSLQGAGIEQFF
TRBV7-2	TRBD2	TRBJ2-2	CASSLTLSGAMNTGELFF
TRBV15	.	TRBJ2-7	CATSRERVPFMPYEQYF
TRBV24-1	TRBD1	TRBJ1-2	CATSRTGNGYTF
TRBV3-1/TRBV3-2	TRBD1	TRBJ1-5	CASSTDRARQPQHF
TRBV5-5	TRBD1	TRBJ2-1	CASREIGGEVGSEQFF
TRBV6-6	TRBD1	TRBJ2-5	CASSGQLETQYF
TRBV29-1	.	TRBJ1-5	CSAVYGGVNQPQHF
TRBV11-3	TRBD1	TRBJ2-7	CASSLTGGEQYF
TRBV25-1	.	TRBJ2-6	CASSESGGSAGANVLTF
TRBV19	.	TRBJ1-5	CASSKRGLPGGYQPQHF
TRBV28	.	TRBJ1-2	CASSYSRLGLNYGYTF
TRBV20-1	TRBD2	TRBJ2-5	CSASSASGLQETQYF
TRBV19	TRBD1	TRBJ1-2	CASSISTGGRYGYTF
TRBV28	.	TRBJ2-2	CASSPLGAGELFF
TRBV5-4	TRBD2	TRBJ2-7	CASSLVGRGQSYEQYF
TRBV6-5	.	TRBJ2-7	CASTYAPGIEEQYF
TRBV27	.	TRBJ1-4	CASSTRSGLPRANEKLFF
TRBV27	.	TRBJ2-5	CASSSLYQETQYF
TRBV27	TRBD1	TRBJ1-1	CASSSTGWRNTEAFF
TRBV10-3	.	TRBJ2-7	CAITSGQRSAYEQYF
TRBV5-1	.	TRBJ2-3	CASSLAGRGPDTQYF
TRBV5-4	.	TRBJ1-2	CASSLGVDSNYGYTF
TRBV29-1	TRBD2	TRBJ2-5	CSVEYRGGAQETQYF
TRBV5-1	.	TRBJ1-2	CASSLAGAGATQGGYTF
TRBV5-4	.	TRBJ1-3	CASSLAGVGNTIYF
TRBV6-2/TRBV6-3	.	TRBJ2-5	CASSPHKAQGQETQYF
TRBV10-2	TRBD1	TRBJ1-1	CASTRGTVNTEAFF
TRBV5-1	.	TRBJ2-3	CASRARVTNTDTQYF
TRBV30	TRBD2	TRBJ2-3	CAWSEGLTSGVTDTQYF
TRBV6-6	.	TRBJ2-5	CASSYTPTAAQETQYF
TRBV7-9	.	TRBJ2-2	CASSFQTDTGELFF
TRBV5-6	.	TRBJ1-1	CASSLAGGDTEAFF
TRBV7-9	TRBD1	TRBJ2-2	CASSPRTGVGLLFF
TRBV2	.	TRBJ1-2	CASSEASTLQTQPPLYGYTF
TRBV20-1	.	TRBJ2-7	CSARSGYEQYF